These T cell receptor beta chains were read from a single sample in a study of blood T cell repertoires in COVID-19. Using immunoSEQ multiplex PCR, the repertoire was profiled, and TCRdb retains in-frame clones only, with some absent. The sample yields 57,000 or so clones, approximately 84% seen once. The specimen sequenced was peripheral blood. The receptors here all came from a human donor in a cohort sampled during active COVID-19. Both conserved end residues are part of each CDR3. Where a row states a size, it is once, few, many or the class of an expanded clone; other rows omit it.

TRBJ2-7 | TRBV7-9 | - | CASSPGHGMIYEQYF
TRBJ2-5 | TRBV6-2/TRBV6-3 | - | CASSWGLADKETQYF
TRBJ2-3 | TRBV6-2/TRBV6-3 | - | CASSGLVGRDTQYF
TRBJ2-1 | TRBV19 | - | CASSASRGITYNEQFF
TRBJ1-1 | TRBV6-1 | - | CASSEYGTVSEAFF
TRBJ1-1 | TRBV30 | - | CAWGDRGTFF
TRBJ2-1 | TRBV4-3 | - | CASSQERASNEQFF
TRBJ1-3 | TRBV6-6 | - | CASSYDDSIYF
TRBJ1-1 | TRBV24-1 | - | CATSEGQGEEAFF
TRBJ2-7 | TRBV19 | few | CASSIRGATSGSSYEQYF
TRBJ2-2 | TRBV4-2 | - | CASSQNRGLAERRWNTGELFF
TRBJ1-2 | TRBV6-5 | - | CASTRAPNYGYTF
TRBJ1-2 | TRBV27 | - | CASSLKGVGGYTF
TRBJ2-7 | TRBV2 | - | CASTSRAGGSYEQYF
TRBJ2-7 | TRBV4-3 | - | CASSQDWQGTYEQYF
TRBJ2-5 | TRBV5-5 | - | CASSLVEETQYF
TRBJ1-5 | TRBV5-6 | - | CASSEGPQPQHF
TRBJ1-5 | TRBV5-8 | - | CASSLAGDSNQPQHF
TRBJ2-1 | TRBV2 | - | CASREWTVNEQFF
TRBJ2-2 | TRBV6-6 | - | CASRIRQGGELFF
TRBJ2-3 | TRBV21-1 | - | CASSKVWLAGGRVIVDTQYF
TRBJ2-7 | TRBV14 | - | CASSQTLGQGAREQYF
TRBJ1-5 | TRBV19 | - | CASREGSQPQHF
TRBJ2-7 | TRBV4-3 | - | CASSQGSGYEQYF
TRBJ1-5 | TRBV7-2 | - | CASRLRSDRDQPQHF
TRBJ2-1 | TRBV27 | - | CASSLPLDKKTGSSYNEQFF
TRBJ2-5 | TRBV7-3 | once | CASSPGASGKETQYF
TRBJ2-1 | TRBV19 | - | CASHWGGSYNEQFF
TRBJ2-2 | TRBV7-2 | - | CASSLLLNTGELFF
TRBJ2-1 | TRBV29-1 | once | CSGAWRDEQFF
TRBJ1-5 | TRBV11-3 | - | CASSAGGGNQPQHF
TRBJ1-2 | TRBV21-1 | once | CASSLPGLWPEGYTF
TRBJ1-5 | TRBV28 | - | CASRRTQGHQPQHF
TRBJ2-2 | TRBV5-1 | - | CASSAGLAGNTGELFF
TRBJ2-4 | TRBV12-3/TRBV12-4 | - | CASSRDRRGIQYF
TRBJ1-4 | TRBV6-6 | - | CASSYEYRGSNEKLFF
TRBJ2-7 | TRBV18 | - | CASSPTRDEQYF
TRBJ1-2 | TRBV6-5 | - | CASSYWPRNYGYTF
TRBJ2-2 | TRBV6-5 | few | CASILQGVTTGELFF
TRBJ2-1 | TRBV10-1 | - | CASSEWASGSNEQFF
TRBJ2-7 | TRBV27 | - | CASSSAGYEQYF